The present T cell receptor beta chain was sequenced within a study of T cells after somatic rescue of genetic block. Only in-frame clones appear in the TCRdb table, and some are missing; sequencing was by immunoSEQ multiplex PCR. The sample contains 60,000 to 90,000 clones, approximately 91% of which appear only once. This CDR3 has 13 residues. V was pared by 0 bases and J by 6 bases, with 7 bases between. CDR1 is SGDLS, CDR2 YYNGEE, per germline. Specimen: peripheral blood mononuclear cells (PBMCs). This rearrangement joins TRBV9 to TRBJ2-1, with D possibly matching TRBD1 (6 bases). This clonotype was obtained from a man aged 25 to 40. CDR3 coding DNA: TGTGCCAGCAGCGTAGGGACAGCCAATGAGCAGTTCTTC. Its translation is CASSVGTANEQFF.